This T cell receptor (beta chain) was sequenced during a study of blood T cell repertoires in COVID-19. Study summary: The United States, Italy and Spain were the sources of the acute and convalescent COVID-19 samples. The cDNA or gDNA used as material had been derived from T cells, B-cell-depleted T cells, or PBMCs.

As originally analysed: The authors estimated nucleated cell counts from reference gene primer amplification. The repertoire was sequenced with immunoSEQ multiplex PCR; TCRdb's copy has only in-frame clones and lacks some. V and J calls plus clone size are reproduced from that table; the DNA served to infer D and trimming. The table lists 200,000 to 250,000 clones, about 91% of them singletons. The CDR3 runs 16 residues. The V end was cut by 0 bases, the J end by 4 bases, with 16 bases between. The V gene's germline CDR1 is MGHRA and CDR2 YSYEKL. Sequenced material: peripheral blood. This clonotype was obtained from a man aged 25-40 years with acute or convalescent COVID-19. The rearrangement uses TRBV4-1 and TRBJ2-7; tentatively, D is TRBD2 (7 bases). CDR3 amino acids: CASSQEGGGEKYEQYF. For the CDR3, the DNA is TGCGCCAGCAGCCAAGAGGGGGGGGGCGAGAAGTACGAGCAGTACTTC.